This TCR beta chain emerged from a study of cytomegalovirus exposure and HLA in healthy donors. Study overall: A subsequent analysis reported that the 120 or so validation repertoires were produced on the same platform that had also been used for the roughly 700 first-cohort repertoires. The study, taken as a whole, reports: Rarity held for most TCR sequences, but there were some public TCRs that occurred in many donors. According to the study, roughly 180 TCR beta chains were cytomegalovirus-associated.

Worth noting for this clone: What it binds is unknown.

Germline CDR1 is ENHRY and CDR2 is SYGVKD. There are 15 residues in the CDR3. V trimming: 6 bases; J trimming: 3 bases; junction bases outside the gene matches: 7. Assay: immunoSEQ multiplex PCR; the TCRdb copy retains only in-frame clones and omits some. The sample yields about 110,000 clones, 90% to 96% seen once. This chain uses TRBV10-3 with TRBJ1-2, with 10 bases lining up with TRBD1. This receptor was taken from a woman aged 18 to 35 in good health and CMV-seronegative. The source material was PBMCs. DNA of the CDR3: TGTGCCATCAGCGGGACAGGGGTTTTGGACTATGGCTACACCTTC. Translating it yields CAISGTGVLDYGYTF.